The following is a TCR beta chain sequence with its context. Its antigen is undetermined. Only in-frame clones appear in the TCRdb table, and some are missing; sequencing was by immunoSEQ multiplex PCR. The repertoire holds more than 20,000 clones, roughly 82% seen once, with roughly 5% in the top ten. The sample comes from a study of somatic mutations in cytotoxic T cells in rheumatoid arthritis. The study's findings and limits: About an eighth of the roughly 65 patients had a largest CD8+ clone above 20% of CD8+ cells. A rise in CD8+ clonality with age was seen in rheumatoid arthritis patients but not in healthy controls. CD8+ T cells showed clonality that did not differ significantly between patients with rheumatoid arthritis and age-matched healthy controls.

CDR1 is SGHVS, CDR2 FQNEAQ, per germline. The CDR3 spans 18 residues. V shed 4 bases and J 5 bases; nucleotides not matched to a gene: 12. Healthy control status was assigned to blood donors, whose median age was 56 years (range about 21-70) and of whom about 58% were female. The TCR comes from a man in his forties or fifties in good health. The chain combines TRBV7-8 with TRBJ2-2; 11 bases map to TRBD2. Sequencing input: CD8+ T cells sorted from blood. The CDR3 reads CASSSPGTSGDFTGELFF. CDR3 in DNA: TGTGCCAGCAGCTCTCCCGGGACTAGCGGTGATTTTACCGGGGAGCTGTTTTTT.